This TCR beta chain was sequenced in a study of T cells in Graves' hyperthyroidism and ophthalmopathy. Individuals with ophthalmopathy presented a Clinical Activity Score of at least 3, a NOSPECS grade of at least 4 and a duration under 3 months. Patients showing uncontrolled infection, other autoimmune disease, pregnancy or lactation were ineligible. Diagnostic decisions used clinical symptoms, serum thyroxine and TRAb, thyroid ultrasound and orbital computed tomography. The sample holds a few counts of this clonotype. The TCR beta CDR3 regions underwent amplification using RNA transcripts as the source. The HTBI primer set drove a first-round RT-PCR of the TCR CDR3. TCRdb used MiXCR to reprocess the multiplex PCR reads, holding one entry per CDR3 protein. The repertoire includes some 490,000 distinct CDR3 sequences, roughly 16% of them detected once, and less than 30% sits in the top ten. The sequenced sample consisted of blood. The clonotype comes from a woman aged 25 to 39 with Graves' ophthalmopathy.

CDR3 coding DNA: TGTGCCAGCAAACCAGGGACAGCAACTAATAGCAATCAGCCCCAGCATTTT. Protein: CASKPGTATNSNQPQHF. The chain employs TRBV6-1 and TRBJ1-5; TRBD1 matches 7 bases. This CDR3 comprises 17 residues. V trimming: 7 bases; J trimming: 0 bases; junction bases outside the gene matches: 12. Germline CDR1 and CDR2: MNHNS and SASEGT.